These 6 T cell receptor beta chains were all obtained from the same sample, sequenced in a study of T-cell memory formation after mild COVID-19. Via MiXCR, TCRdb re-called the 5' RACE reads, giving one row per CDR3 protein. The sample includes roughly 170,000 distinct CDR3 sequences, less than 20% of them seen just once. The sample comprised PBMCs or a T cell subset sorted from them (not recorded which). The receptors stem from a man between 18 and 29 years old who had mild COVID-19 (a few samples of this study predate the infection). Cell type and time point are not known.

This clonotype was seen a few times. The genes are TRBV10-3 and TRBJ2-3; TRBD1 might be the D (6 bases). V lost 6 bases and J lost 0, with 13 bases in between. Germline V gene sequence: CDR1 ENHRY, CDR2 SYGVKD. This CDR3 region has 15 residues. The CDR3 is CAIRGQPISTDTQYF. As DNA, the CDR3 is TGTGCCATCAGAGGACAGCCTATTAGCACAGATACGCAGTATTTT.

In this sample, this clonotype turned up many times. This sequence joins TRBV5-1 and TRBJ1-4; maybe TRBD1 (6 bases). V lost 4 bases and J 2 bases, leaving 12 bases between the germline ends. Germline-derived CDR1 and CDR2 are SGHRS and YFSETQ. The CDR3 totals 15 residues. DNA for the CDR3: TGCGCCAGCAGCCTGAGGGGGGTCACTAATGAAAAACTGTTTTTT. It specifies CASSLRGVTNEKLFF.

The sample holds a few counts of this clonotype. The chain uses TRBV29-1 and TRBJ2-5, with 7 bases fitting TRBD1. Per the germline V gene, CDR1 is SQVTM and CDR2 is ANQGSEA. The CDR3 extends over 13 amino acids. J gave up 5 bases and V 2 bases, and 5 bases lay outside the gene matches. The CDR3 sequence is CSVERGGAETQYF. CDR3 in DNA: TGCAGCGTTGAACGAGGGGGCGCGGAGACCCAGTACTTC.

The CDR3 sequence is CSVARQGPYEQYF. The CDR3 DNA follows: TGCAGCGTCGCCAGACAGGGACCCTACGAGCAGTACTTC. J is TRBJ2-7 and V is TRBV29-1, with 7 bases aligning to TRBD1. Looked up from germline, CDR1 is SQVTM and CDR2 is ANQGSEA. This CDR3 spans 13 amino acids. The V and J ends lost 6 bases and 2 bases, in that order; junction bases with no gene match: 7.

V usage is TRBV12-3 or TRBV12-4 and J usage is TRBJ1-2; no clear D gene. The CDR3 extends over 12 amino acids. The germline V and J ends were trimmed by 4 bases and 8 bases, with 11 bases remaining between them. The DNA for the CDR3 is TGTGCCAGCAGTTGGAGCGGAACCGGCTACACCTTC. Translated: CASSWSGTGYTF.

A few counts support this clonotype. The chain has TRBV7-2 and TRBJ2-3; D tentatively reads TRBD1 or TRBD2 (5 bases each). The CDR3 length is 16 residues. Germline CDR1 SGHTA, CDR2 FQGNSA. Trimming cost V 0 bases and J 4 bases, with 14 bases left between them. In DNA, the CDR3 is TGTGCCAGCAGCTTAGCGTTCCGGGACGCTCCAGATACGCAGTATTTT. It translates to CASSLAFRDAPDTQYF. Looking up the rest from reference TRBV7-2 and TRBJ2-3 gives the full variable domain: GAGVSQSPSNKVTEKGKDVELRCDPISGHTALYWYRQSLGQGLEFLIYFQGNSAPDKSGLPSDRFSAERTGGSVSTLTIQRTQQEDSAVYLCASSLAFRDAPDTQYFGPGTRLTVL.